Presented here are 10 T cell receptor beta chains from one specimen sequenced in a study of T cells expressing NK-cell markers. TCRdb re-analyzed the 5' RACE reads; it lists each CDR3 protein once, without DNA. The sample data list approximately 420,000 distinct CDR3 sequences. The sequencing input was blood T cells: a sorted CD56 or NKG2C T cell subset, CD4+ or CD8+ T cells, or bulk PBMC T cells (not recorded which). These receptor sequences come from a woman aged 50 to 60 in good health.

This sequence joins TRBV11-2 and TRBJ2-5; TCRdb indicates TRBD2, and absent DNA this call remains unverified. The length of the CDR3 is 15 residues. Per germline, CDR1 SGHAT and CDR2 FQNNGV. CDR3 in amino acids: CASRQLAGVAETQYF.

The genes are TRBV3-1 and TRBJ2-1. Germline V CDR1 and CDR2: LGHDT, YNNKEL (reference sequence). There are 14 residues in the CDR3. This CDR3 reads CASSQVEANNEQFF.

The rearrangement joins TRBV29-1 to TRBJ2-7; as DNA is missing, the TRBD2 call by TCRdb cannot be tested. Germline CDR1 and CDR2: SQVTM and ANQGSEA. The CDR3 runs to 14 residues. The CDR3 loop is CSVVWSSGSYEQYF.

V usage is TRBV20-1 and J usage is TRBJ2-1; the TCRdb D gene call, TRBD1, has no DNA to confirm it. Germline V lookup: CDR1 DFQATT, CDR2 SNEGSKA (reference sequence). This CDR3 has 15 amino acids. CDR3: CSASPYSGAYNEQFF.

The genes are TRBV9 and TRBJ2-1; no DNA is available, so the TRBD1 call from TCRdb remains unchecked. The length of the CDR3 is 15 residues. Looked up from germline, CDR1 is SGDLS and CDR2 is YYNGEE. The CDR3 spells CASSVERQGTVEQFF.

The chain carries TRBV6-1 and TRBJ1-1. Germline V gene sequence: CDR1 MNHNS, CDR2 SASEGT. There are 13 residues in the CDR3. The CDR3 is CASSAELNTEAFF.

The chain employs TRBV5-1 and TRBJ2-7. The CDR3 runs to 13 residues. In germline, CDR1 is SGHRS, CDR2 YFSETQ. The CDR3 loop reads CASSLAEFYEQYF.

The chain couples TRBV28 to TRBJ1-4. Germline V gene data show CDR1 as MDHEN and CDR2 as SYDVKM. The CDR3 has 12 residues. The CDR3 sequence: CASRERNEKLFF.

The chain combines TRBV5-4 with TRBJ2-7; the D gene TCRdb calls, TRBD2, cannot be checked with no DNA. This CDR3 has 16 amino acids. The V gene's germline CDR1 is SGHNT and CDR2 YYREEE (reference sequence). The chain's CDR3 is CASSLGDGGRAYEQYF.

The gene calls are TRBV4-1 and TRBJ1-5; without DNA, the TCRdb call of TRBD1 cannot be checked. Germline V CDR1 and CDR2: MGHRA, YSYEKL. CDR3 length: 16 residues. CDR3 residues: CASSLAEGERTQPQHF.